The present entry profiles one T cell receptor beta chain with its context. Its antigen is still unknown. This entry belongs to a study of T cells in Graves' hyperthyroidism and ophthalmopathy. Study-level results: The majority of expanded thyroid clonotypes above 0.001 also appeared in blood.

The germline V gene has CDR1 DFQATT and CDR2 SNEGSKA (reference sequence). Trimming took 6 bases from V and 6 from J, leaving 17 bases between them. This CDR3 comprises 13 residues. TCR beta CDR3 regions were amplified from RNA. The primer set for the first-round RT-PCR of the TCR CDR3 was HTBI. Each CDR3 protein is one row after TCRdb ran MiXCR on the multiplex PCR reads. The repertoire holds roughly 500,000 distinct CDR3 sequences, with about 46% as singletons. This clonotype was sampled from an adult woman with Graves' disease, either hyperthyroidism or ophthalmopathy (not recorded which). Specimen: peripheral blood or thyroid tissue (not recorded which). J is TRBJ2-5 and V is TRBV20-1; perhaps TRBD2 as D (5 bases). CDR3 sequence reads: CSAPEVAIQTQYF. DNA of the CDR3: TGCAGTGCCCCGGAGGTAGCAATCCAGACCCAGTACTTC.